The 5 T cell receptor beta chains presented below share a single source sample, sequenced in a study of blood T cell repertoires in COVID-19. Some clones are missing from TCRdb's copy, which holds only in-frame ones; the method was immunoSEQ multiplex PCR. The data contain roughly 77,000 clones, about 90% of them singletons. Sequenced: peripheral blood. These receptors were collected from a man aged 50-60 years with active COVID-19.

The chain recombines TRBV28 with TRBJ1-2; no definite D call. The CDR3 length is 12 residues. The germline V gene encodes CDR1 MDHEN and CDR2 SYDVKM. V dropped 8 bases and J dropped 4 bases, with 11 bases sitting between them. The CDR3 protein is CASHGNGYGYTF. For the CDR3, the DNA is TGTGCCAGCCATGGCAATGGCTATGGCTACACCTTC.

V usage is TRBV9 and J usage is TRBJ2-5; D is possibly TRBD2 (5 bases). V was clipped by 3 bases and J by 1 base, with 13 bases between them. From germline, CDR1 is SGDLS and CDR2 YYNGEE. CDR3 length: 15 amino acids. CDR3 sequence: CASSANPGSQETQYF. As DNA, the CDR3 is TGTGCCAGCAGCGCCAACCCGGGAAGCCAAGAGACCCAGTACTTC.

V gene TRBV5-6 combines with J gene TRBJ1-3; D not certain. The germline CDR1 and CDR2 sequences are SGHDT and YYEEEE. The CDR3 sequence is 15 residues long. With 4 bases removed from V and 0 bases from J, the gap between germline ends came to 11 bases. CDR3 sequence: CASSAATSSGNTIYF. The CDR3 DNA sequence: TGTGCCAGCAGCGCCGCGACAAGCTCTGGAAACACCATATATTTT.

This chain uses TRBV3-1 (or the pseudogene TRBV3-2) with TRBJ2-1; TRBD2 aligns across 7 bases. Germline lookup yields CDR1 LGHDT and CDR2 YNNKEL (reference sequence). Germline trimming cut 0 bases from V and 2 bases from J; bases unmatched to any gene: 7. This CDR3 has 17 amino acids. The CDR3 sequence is CASSQERLAHTYNEQFF. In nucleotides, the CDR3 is TGTGCCAGCAGCCAAGAACGACTAGCTCACACCTACAATGAGCAGTTCTTC.

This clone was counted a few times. The CDR3 is CASSPLQGTNTEAFF. CDR3 DNA sequence: TGCGCCAGCAGCCCGCTCCAGGGGACGAACACTGAAGCTTTCTTT. The genes are TRBV5-1 and TRBJ1-1, with TRBD1 as a possible D gene (6 bases). With 4 bases removed from V and 1 base from J, the gap between germline ends came to 14 bases. This CDR3 is built from 15 residues. Germline CDR1 SGHRS, CDR2 YFSETQ. The whole variable domain, remainder taken from reference TRBV5-1 and TRBJ1-1, is KAGVTQTPRYLIKTRGQQVTLSCSPISGHRSVSWYQQTPGQGLQFLFEYFSETQRNKGNFPGRFSGRQFSNSRSEMNVSTLELGDSALYLCASSPLQGTNTEAFFGQGTRLTVV.